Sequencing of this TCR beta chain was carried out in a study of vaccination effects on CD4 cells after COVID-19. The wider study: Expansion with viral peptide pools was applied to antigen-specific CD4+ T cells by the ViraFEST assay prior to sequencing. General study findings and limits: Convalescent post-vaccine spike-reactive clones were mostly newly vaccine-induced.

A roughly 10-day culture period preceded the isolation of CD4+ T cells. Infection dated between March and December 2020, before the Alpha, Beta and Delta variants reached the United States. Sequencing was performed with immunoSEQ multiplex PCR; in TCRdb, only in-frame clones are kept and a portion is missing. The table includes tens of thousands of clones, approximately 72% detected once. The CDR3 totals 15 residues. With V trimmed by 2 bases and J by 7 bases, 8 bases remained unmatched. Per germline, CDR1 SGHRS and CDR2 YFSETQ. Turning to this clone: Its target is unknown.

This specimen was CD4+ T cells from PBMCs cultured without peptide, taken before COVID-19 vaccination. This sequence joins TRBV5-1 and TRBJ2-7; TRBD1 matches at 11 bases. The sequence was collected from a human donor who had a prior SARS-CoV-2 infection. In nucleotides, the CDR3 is TGCGCCAGCAGCTTCGTAGGACAGGGGGCGGGGGAGCAGTACTTC. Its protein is CASSFVGQGAGEQYF.